This T cell receptor (beta chain) is from a study of T cells after yellow fever vaccination. Germline V gene lookup returns CDR1 SNHLY and CDR2 FYNNEI. V was cut by 4 bases and J by 0 bases, with 11 bases left in between. The CDR3 length is 15 residues. TCRdb itself ran the 5' RACE reads through MiXCR, one entry per CDR3 protein. This table has roughly 330,000 distinct CDR3 sequences, approximately 7% appearing once. Sequencing used PBMCs, obtained roughly 47 days after the first yellow fever vaccination. The clonotype comes from a man between 18 and 29 years old who received the YFV17D yellow fever vaccine. This rearrangement joins TRBV2 to TRBJ2-3; D is possibly TRBD1 (6 bases). The CDR3 nucleotides read TGTGCCAGCAGTGCAGGGACACCAAGCACAGATACGCAGTATTTT. It is translated as CASSAGTPSTDTQYF.